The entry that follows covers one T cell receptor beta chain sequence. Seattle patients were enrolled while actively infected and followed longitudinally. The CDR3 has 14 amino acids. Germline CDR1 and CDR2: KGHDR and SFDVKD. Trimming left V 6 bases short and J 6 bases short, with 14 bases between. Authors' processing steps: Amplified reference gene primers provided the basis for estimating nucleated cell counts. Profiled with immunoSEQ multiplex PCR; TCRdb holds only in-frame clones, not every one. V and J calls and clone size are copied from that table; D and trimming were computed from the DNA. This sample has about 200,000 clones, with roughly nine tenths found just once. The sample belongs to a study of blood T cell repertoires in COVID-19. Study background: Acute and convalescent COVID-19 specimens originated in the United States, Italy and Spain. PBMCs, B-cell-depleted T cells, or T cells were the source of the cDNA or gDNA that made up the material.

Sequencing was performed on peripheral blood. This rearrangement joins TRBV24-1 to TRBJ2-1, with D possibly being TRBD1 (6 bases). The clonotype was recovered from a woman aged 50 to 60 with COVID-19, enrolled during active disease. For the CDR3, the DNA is TGTGCCACCAGTTTGGGCAGGGGCGGCAATGAGCAGTTCTTC. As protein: CATSLGRGGNEQFF.